Listed here are 20 T cell receptor beta chains from one sample, sequenced in a study of blood T cell repertoires in COVID-19. Assay used: immunoSEQ multiplex PCR; TCRdb lists only in-frame clones, some missing. Among roughly 260,000 clones, approximately 80% were seen once, and the ten largest hold approximately 4.9%. The sample consisted of peripheral blood. These TCRs come from an elderly woman with active or convalescent COVID-19.

The chain combines TRBV5-4 with TRBJ2-5; D is possibly TRBD1 (5 bases). Germline-derived CDR1 and CDR2 are SGHNT and YYREEE (reference sequence). This CDR3 contains 14 residues. Trimming took off 7 bases at V and 2 bases at J, with 15 bases between the two ends. The CDR3 spells CASGQRGLQETQYF. CDR3 nucleotide sequence: TGTGCCAGCGGCCAAAGGGGCCTGCAAGAGACCCAGTACTTC.

The chain has TRBV11-2 and TRBJ1-1; possibly TRBD1 for D (6 bases). Germline V gene sequence: CDR1 SGHAT, CDR2 FQNNGV. The CDR3 has 15 amino acids. The V end was cut by 1 base, the J end by 2 bases, with 11 bases between. Here the CDR3 reads CASSLVLGGNTEAFF. CDR3 in DNA: TGTGCCAGCAGCTTAGTATTAGGGGGAAACACTGAAGCTTTCTTT.

The chain recombines TRBV11-2 with TRBJ1-3; no reliable D call. V was shortened by 0 bases and J by 5 bases, with 2 bases between the two germline ends. This CDR3 comprises 12 residues. CDR1 is SGHAT, CDR2 FQNNGV, per germline. CDR3 region: CASSLDRNTIYF. The CDR3 DNA reads as TGTGCCAGCAGCTTAGACAGAAACACCATATATTTT.

The chain carries TRBV15 and TRBJ1-5, with no clear D. The V gene lost 0 bases and the J gene lost 0 bases, with 6 bases spanning the gap. The germline V gene encodes CDR1 LNHNV and CDR2 YYDKDF (reference sequence). The CDR3 length is 15 residues. CDR3 in amino acids: CATSRDRFSNQPQHF. The CDR3 nucleotides read TGTGCCACCAGCAGAGACAGGTTTAGCAATCAGCCCCAGCATTTT.

This clone showed up just a few times. This chain uses TRBV24-1 with TRBJ2-1; 9 bases fit TRBD1. V dropped 4 bases and J dropped 5; count of bases not matched to a gene: 5. Germline CDR1 reads KGHDR; CDR2 reads SFDVKD. The CDR3 is 15 residues long. CDR3 sequence reads: CATSDPRTGDNEQFF. The CDR3 DNA is TGTGCCACCAGTGACCCAAGGACAGGGGACAATGAGCAGTTCTTC.

This clone has only a few counts. V gene TRBV24-1 combines with J gene TRBJ2-6, with D possibly matching TRBD2 (6 bases). The V end lost 2 bases, the J end lost 4 bases, and 17 bases lay between the germline ends. The length of the CDR3 is 18 residues. From germline, CDR1 is KGHDR and CDR2 SFDVKD. CDR3 sequence reads: CATSDYQGGLSGANVLTF. For the CDR3, the DNA is TGTGCCACCAGTGATTACCAGGGAGGACTTTCGGGGGCCAACGTCCTGACTTTC.

The CDR3: CASSAQTGATGELFF. As DNA, the CDR3 is TGTGCCAGCAGTGCCCAGACAGGGGCCACCGGGGAGCTGTTTTTT. V gene TRBV6-4 combines with J gene TRBJ2-2, with 8 bases fitting TRBD1. With V trimmed by 4 bases and J by 4 bases, 5 bases remained unmatched. The CDR3 is 15 residues long. Germline CDR1 MRHNA, CDR2 SNTAGT.

V is TRBV7-9 and J is TRBJ1-1, with D possibly TRBD1 on 6 matching bases. V was shortened by 9 bases and J by 11 bases, with 28 bases between the two germline ends. Per the germline V gene, CDR1 is SEHNR and CDR2 is FQNEAQ (reference sequence). The CDR3 is 15 amino acids. The CDR3 nucleotides read TGTGCCAGTACCCTTGTCGAGGGGGAGGGGATGCGTGCTTTCTTT. Protein product: CASTLVEGEGMRAFF.

This sequence joins TRBV6-5 and TRBJ2-1; 10 nucleotides align to TRBD2. The V gene's germline CDR1 is MNHEY and CDR2 SVGAGI. This CDR3 is 14 amino acids long. Unmatched junction bases numbered 7, after V lost 10 bases and J lost 4 bases. Written as DNA, the CDR3 is TGTGCCACCCAGACTAGCGGGTTGTACAATGAGCAGTTCTTC. Amino acids: CATQTSGLYNEQFF.

This chain uses TRBV2 with TRBJ2-2; D is possibly TRBD1 (6 bases). Germline loops: CDR1 SNHLY, CDR2 FYNNEI. This CDR3 has 16 amino acids. The V and J ends lost 3 bases and 1 base respectively, with 12 bases between them. The CDR3 bases are TGTGCCAGCAGTGAGAGGGGGAAGGAGAACACCGGGGAGCTGTTTTTT. It translates to CASSERGKENTGELFF.

The gene calls are TRBV4-1 and TRBJ2-7; 7 bases match TRBD2. In germline, CDR1 is MGHRA, CDR2 YSYEKL. The CDR3 loop spans 14 amino acids. V gave up 1 base and J gave up 2 bases; unmatched junction bases: 2. CDR3 in DNA: TGCGCCAGCAGCCAAGGCGGGAGAGCCTACGAGCAGTACTTC. Translation gives CASSQGGRAYEQYF.

The rearrangement links TRBV19 to TRBJ1-5, with a weak D call TRBD1 (5 bases). This CDR3 contains 14 residues. The germline V and J ends were trimmed by 5 bases and 1 base, with 9 bases remaining between them. Germline V gene lookup returns CDR1 LNHDA and CDR2 SQIVND (reference sequence). This CDR3 is CASSFGGSNQPQHF. CDR3 sequence (DNA): TGTGCCAGTAGTTTCGGGGGGAGCAATCAGCCCCAGCATTTT. The variable domain in full, completed from reference TRBV19 and TRBJ1-5, reads DGGITQSPKYLFRKEGQNVTLSCEQNLNHDAMYWYRQDPGQGLRLIYYSQIVNDFQKGDIAEGYSVSREKKESFPLTVTSAQKNPTAFYLCASSFGGSNQPQHFGDGTRLSIL.

V gene TRBV3-1 (or the pseudogene TRBV3-2) combines with J gene TRBJ2-5, with TRBD2 identical over 13 bases. V lost 4 bases to trimming and J lost 3 bases; unmatched junction nucleotides: 2. This CDR3 has 15 residues. In germline, CDR1 is LGHDT, CDR2 YNNKEL (reference sequence). This chain's CDR3 is CASSLGLAGEETQYF. Written as DNA, the CDR3 is TGTGCCAGCAGCCTCGGACTAGCGGGGGAAGAGACCCAGTACTTC.

This chain joins TRBV3-1 (or the pseudogene TRBV3-2) and TRBJ1-2; D perhaps matches TRBD1 (5 bases). With 4 bases removed from V and 5 bases from J, the gap between germline ends came to 17 bases. Germline V gene data show CDR1 as LGHDT and CDR2 as YNNKEL (reference sequence). This CDR3 contains 15 residues. The CDR3 reads CASSLTLQVSYGYTF. CDR3 nucleotides: TGTGCCAGCAGCCTTACGCTACAGGTCTCTTATGGCTACACCTTC.

Worth noting for this clone: Germline is not matched at one junction end, which may reflect a read error. The chain carries TRBV7-2 and TRBJ1-5, with D perhaps matching TRBD1 (6 bases). This CDR3 comprises 13 residues. CDR1 and CDR2 (germline): SGHTA, FQGNSA. CDR3 bases: TGTGCCAGCAGCCCAGGGGCCAATCAGGCCCAGCATTTT. This sequence encodes CASSPGANQAQHF.

The J gene is TRBJ1-5, the V gene TRBV6-1; tentative D call: TRBD1 (6 bases). Germline lookup yields CDR1 MNHNS and CDR2 SASEGT. Trimming removed 1 base at V and 2 bases at J, with 9 bases between. The CDR3 spans 15 residues. The CDR3 loop is CASSEDAGGNQPQHF. CDR3 nucleotides: TGTGCCAGCAGTGAAGATGCAGGGGGCAATCAGCCCCAGCATTTT.

This chain joins TRBV2 and TRBJ2-7; 9 bases map to TRBD1. The CDR3 consists of 14 residues. V trimming: 5 bases; J trimming: 1 base; junction bases outside the gene matches: 3. CDR1 and CDR2 (germline): SNHLY, FYNNEI. This CDR3 is CASSRQGGSYEQYF. The CDR3 region has the DNA TGTGCCAGCAGTAGACAGGGGGGGTCCTACGAGCAGTACTTC.

This chain connects TRBV4-1 to TRBJ2-2, with D tentatively TRBD1 (5 bases). V was pared by 3 bases and J by 5 bases, with 16 bases between. Germline loops: CDR1 MGHRA, CDR2 YSYEKL. The CDR3 loop spans 16 amino acids. The DNA of the CDR3 is TGCGCCAGCAGCCATTCCAGGGCGGCGTTGACCGGGGAGCTGTTTTTT. Protein: CASSHSRAALTGELFF.

The chain joins TRBV3-1 (or the pseudogene TRBV3-2) to TRBJ2-1; 7 bases match TRBD2. V gave up 4 bases and J gave up 3 bases; unmatched junction bases: 6. CDR1 and CDR2 (germline): LGHDT, YNNKEL (reference sequence). The CDR3 has 15 amino acids. This CDR3 reads CASSPPLADYNEQFF. CDR3 coding DNA: TGTGCCAGCAGCCCCCCGCTAGCGGACTACAATGAGCAGTTCTTC.

The gene calls are TRBV21-1 and TRBJ1-5. TRBV21-1 is a pseudogene locus. The CDR3 extends over 20 amino acids. CDR3 sequence reads: CASSNYPGPWEPYSNQPQHF. CDR3 sequence (DNA): TGTGCCAGCAGCAATTACCCCGGGCCATGGGAGCCATATAGCAATCAGCCCCAGCATTTT.